The TCR beta chain described here comes from a study of T cell responses to AZD1222 COVID-19 vaccine. Here immunoSEQ multiplex PCR was the method, and the copy in TCRdb shows in-frame clones only, minus some. The sample lists about 110,000 clones, over 75% occurring once. The CDR3 sequence is 13 residues long. V was clipped by 4 bases and J by 1 base, with 7 bases between them. Germline V gives CDR1 ENHRY, CDR2 SYGVKD. The sequence came from an adult in good health. This sample comprised peripheral blood, obtained on day 0 of AZD1222 vaccination. This sequence joins TRBV10-3 and TRBJ1-1; D might be TRBD1 (5 bases). Written as DNA, the CDR3 is TGTGCCATCAGTGTGCAGGGGAACACTGAAGCTTTCTTT. It codes for CAISVQGNTEAFF.